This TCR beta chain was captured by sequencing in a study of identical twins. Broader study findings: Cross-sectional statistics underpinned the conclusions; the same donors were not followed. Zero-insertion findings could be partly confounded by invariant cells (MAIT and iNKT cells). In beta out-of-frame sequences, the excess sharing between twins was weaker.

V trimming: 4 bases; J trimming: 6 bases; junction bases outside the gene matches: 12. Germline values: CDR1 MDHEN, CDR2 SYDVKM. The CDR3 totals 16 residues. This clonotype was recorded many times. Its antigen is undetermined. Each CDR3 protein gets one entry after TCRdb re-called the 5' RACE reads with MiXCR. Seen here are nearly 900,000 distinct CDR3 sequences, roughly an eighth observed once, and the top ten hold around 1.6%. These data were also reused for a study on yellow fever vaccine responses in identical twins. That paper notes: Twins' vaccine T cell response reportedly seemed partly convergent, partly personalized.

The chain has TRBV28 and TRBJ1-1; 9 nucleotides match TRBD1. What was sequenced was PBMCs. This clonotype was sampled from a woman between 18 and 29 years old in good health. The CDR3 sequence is CASSSGTGKKVSEAFF. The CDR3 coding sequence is TGTGCCAGCAGTTCCGGGACAGGGAAAAAAGTATCTGAAGCTTTCTTT.